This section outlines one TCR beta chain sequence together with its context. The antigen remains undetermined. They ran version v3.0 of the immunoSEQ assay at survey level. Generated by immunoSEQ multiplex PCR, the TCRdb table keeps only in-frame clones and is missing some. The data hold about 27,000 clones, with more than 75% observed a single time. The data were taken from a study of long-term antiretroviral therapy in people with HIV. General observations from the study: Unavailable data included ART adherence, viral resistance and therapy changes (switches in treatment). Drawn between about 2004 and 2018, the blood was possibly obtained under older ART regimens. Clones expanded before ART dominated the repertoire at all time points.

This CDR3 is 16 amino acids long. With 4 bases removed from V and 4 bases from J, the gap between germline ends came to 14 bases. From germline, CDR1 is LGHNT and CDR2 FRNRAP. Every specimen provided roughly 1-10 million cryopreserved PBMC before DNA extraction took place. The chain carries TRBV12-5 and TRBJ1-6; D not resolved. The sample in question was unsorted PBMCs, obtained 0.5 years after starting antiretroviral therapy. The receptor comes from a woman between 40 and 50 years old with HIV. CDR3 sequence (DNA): TGTGCTAGTGGTTATAGACACGGCAGATATAATTCACCCCTCCACTTT. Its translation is CASGYRHGRYNSPLHF.